This TCR beta chain appears in the sequencing data of a study of response to subunit inactivated influenza vaccine. The study, taken as a whole, reports: It was the authors' suggestion that each seasonal influenza vaccination recruits few new T cells.

Germline values: CDR1 SGHRS, CDR2 YFSETQ. Trimming pared 0 bases from V and 0 bases from J, leaving 7 bases between. The CDR3 extends over 15 amino acids. TCRdb re-derived calls from the RT-PCR reads in MiXCR, one entry per CDR3 protein. The sample consists of about 540,000 distinct CDR3 sequences, approximately 15% of them appearing once. This clonotype appeared a few times. Its antigen is not known. This clonotype originated in a middle-aged man who received an inactivated influenza vaccine. V usage is TRBV5-1 and J usage is TRBJ1-3, with D uncertain. Sample: PBMCs from blood, taken 12 days after vaccination. The CDR3 spells CASSLDGASGNTIYF. As DNA, the CDR3 is TGCGCCAGCAGCTTGGACGGAGCCTCTGGAAACACCATATATTTT. Looking up the rest from reference TRBV5-1 and TRBJ1-3 gives the full variable domain: KAGVTQTPRYLIKTRGQQVTLSCSPISGHRSVSWYQQTPGQGLQFLFEYFSETQRNKGNFPGRFSGRQFSNSRSEMNVSTLELGDSALYLCASSLDGASGNTIYFGEGSWLTVV.